This T cell receptor (beta chain) stems from a study of regulatory T cells in long-lasting Graves disease. Whole-study results and caveats: TRBV28 was favored in persistent disease, as were TRBJ1-2 and TRBJ2-5. Thyroid tissue was not studied; only peripheral blood was.

Time point reported: newly diagnosed GD, antithyroid drugs for less than 3 months. PBMC RNA served as the TCR library source. EDTA tubes received approximately 9 milliliters of collected peripheral blood. Arm-PCR with iRepertoire HTBI primers amplified the CDR3 regions for these TCR beta libraries. A single record per CDR3 protein comes from TCRdb applying MiXCR to the multiplex PCR reads. This table has around 400,000 distinct CDR3 sequences, roughly 12% appearing once. The CDR3 has 17 amino acids. Germline CDR1 and CDR2: LGHNA and YSLEER. Only one count was recorded for this clonotype. Its specificity is unknown. At one end, the junction sequence differs from germline, possibly due to a read error. The sample also formed part of further work on T cells in Graves' hyperthyroidism and ophthalmopathy. According to that study: Most thyroid clonotypes with frequency above 0.001 were detected in blood.

The sequencing used peripheral blood mononuclear cells (PBMCs), collected at new diagnosis, from a patient treated with antithyroid drugs. V and J are TRBV4-3 and TRBJ2-1, with D possibly matching TRBD2 (5 bases). The sequence was obtained from a woman younger than 35 with Graves disease. CDR3 sequence (DNA): TGCGCCAGCAGCCAAGAGGATTCGGGATCTTCCAATTATGAGCAGTCCTTC. This gives the protein CASSQEDSGSSNYEQSF.